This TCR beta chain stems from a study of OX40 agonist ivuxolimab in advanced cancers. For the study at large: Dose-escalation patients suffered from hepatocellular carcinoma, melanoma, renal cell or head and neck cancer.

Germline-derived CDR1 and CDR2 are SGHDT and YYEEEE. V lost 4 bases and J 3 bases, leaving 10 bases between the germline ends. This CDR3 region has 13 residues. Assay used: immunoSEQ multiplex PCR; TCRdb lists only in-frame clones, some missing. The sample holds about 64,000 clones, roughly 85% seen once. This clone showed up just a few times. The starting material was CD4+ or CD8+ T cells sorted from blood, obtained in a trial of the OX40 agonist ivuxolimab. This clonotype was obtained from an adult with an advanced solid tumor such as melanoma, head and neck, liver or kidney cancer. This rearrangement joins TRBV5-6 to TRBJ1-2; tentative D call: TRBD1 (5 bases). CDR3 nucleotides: TGTGCCAGCAGCCGGGGCGAGCACTATGGCTACACCTTC. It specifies CASSRGEHYGYTF.